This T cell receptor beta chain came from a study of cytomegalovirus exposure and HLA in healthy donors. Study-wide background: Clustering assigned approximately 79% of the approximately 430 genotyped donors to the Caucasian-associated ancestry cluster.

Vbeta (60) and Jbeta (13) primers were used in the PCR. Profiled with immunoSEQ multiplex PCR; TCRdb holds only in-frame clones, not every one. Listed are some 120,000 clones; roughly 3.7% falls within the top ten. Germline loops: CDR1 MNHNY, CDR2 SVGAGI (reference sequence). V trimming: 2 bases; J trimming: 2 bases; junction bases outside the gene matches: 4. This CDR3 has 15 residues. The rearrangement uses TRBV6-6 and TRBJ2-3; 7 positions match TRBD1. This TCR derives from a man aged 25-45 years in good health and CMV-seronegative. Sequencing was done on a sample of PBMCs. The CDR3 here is CASSYGTVDTDTQYF. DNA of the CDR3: TGTGCCAGCAGTTACGGGACAGTAGACACAGATACGCAGTATTTT.